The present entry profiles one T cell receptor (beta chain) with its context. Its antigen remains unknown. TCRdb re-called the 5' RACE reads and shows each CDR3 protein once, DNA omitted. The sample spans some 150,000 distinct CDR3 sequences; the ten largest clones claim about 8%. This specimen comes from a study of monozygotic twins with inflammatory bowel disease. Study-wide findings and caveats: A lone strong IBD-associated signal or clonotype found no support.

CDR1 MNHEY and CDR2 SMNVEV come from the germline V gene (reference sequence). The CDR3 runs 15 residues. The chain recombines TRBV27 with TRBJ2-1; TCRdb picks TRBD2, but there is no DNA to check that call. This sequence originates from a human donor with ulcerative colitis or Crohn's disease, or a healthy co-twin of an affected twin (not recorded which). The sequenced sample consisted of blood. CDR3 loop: CASSLKGPRQNEQFF.